One sample yielded the 2 T cell receptor beta chains listed below, sequenced in a study of identical twins. One entry per CDR3 protein, called by TCRdb with MiXCR from the 5' RACE reads. Among some 500,000 distinct CDR3 sequences listed, 9.6% were seen once. These records were also assigned to another study, of yellow fever vaccine responses in identical twins.

What was sequenced was PBMCs. The source of these receptors is a young woman in good health.

DNA of the CDR3: TGCGCCAGCAGCCAGCCTCTAATAAAAGGAGAGACCCAGTACTTC. Its translation is CASSQPLIKGETQYF. The rearrangement links TRBV5-1 to TRBJ2-5; no firm D call. Germline V CDR1 and CDR2: SGHRS, YFSETQ. The CDR3 runs 15 residues. V dropped 4 bases and J dropped 4 bases, with 17 bases sitting between them.

This clonotype was observed many times. V gene TRBV27 combines with J gene TRBJ2-2; TRBD2 aligns across 7 bases. Germline lookup yields CDR1 MNHEY and CDR2 SMNVEV (reference sequence). This CDR3 has 14 amino acids. The ends lost 5 bases at V and 5 bases at J; junction bases unmatched: 5. The CDR3 nucleotides read TGTGCCAGCAGTCCCGGACTAGGAACCGGGGAGCTGTTTTTT. This codes for CASSPGLGTGELFF.